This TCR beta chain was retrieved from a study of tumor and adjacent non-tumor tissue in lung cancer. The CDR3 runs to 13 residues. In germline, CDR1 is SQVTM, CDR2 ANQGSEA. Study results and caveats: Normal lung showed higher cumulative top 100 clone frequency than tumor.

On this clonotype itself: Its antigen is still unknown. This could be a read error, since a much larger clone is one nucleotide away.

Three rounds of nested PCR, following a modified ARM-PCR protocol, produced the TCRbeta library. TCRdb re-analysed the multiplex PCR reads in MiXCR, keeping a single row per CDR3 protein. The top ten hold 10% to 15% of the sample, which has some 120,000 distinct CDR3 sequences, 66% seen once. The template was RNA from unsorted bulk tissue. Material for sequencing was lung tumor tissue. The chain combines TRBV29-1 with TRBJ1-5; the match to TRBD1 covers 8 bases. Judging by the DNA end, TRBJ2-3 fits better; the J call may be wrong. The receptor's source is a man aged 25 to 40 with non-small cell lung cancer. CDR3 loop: CSVSTGEYQPQYF. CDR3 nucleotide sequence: TGCAGCGTTTCGACAGGGGAATATCAGCCCCAGTATTTT.